Shown below are 25 T cell receptor beta chains from a single sample sequenced in a study of radiotherapy plus CTLA-4 blockade in lung cancer. Clones were read by immunoSEQ multiplex PCR, and TCRdb kept only the in-frame ones, dropping some. The repertoire holds 35,000 to 45,000 clones, with over 60% as singletons. Sequences were derived from peripheral blood, sampled from a patient treated with radiotherapy plus ipilimumab. Source of these receptors: a human donor with non-small cell lung cancer whose response to radiotherapy plus ipilimumab could not be evaluated.

This chain joins TRBV4-3 and TRBJ1-2; D not resolved. V lost 1 base and J 0 bases, leaving 9 bases between the germline ends. The CDR3 totals 15 residues. The germline V gene encodes CDR1 LGHNA and CDR2 YSLEER. The CDR3 loop is CASSQGTATNYGYTF. CDR3 sequence (DNA): TGCGCCAGCAGCCAAGGCACCGCGACTAACTATGGCTACACCTTC.

About this clone itself: A read error may account for a junction end that differs from germline. DNA for the CDR3: TGTGTCATCAGCCCGCGGGGACGGACTAGCGGGGGGCACCTTCGAGAGACCCAGTACTTC. Translating gives CVISPRGRTSGGHLRETQYF. The chain couples TRBV10-3 to TRBJ2-5; TRBD2 agrees at 14 bases. Germline V gene sequence: CDR1 ENHRY, CDR2 SYGVKD. The CDR3 runs 20 residues.

The chain couples TRBV6-5 to TRBJ1-2; weak D call: TRBD1 (6 bases). CDR3 length equals 15 residues. The V and J ends lost 1 base and 8 bases respectively, with 17 bases between them. Germline-derived CDR1 and CDR2 are MNHEY and SVGAGI. The CDR3 DNA reads as TGTGCCAGCAGTTACTACACAGGGAAGTCGAACGGCTACACCTTC. This codes for CASSYYTGKSNGYTF.

V and J are TRBV30 and TRBJ2-3; D is possibly TRBD2 (5 bases). The CDR3 has 13 amino acids. CDR1 and CDR2 from the germline V gene are GTSNPN and SVGIG (reference sequence). V lost 2 bases to trimming and J lost 6 bases, with 12 bases between them. This CDR3 is CAWSTSRADTQYF. The CDR3 bases are TGTGCCTGGAGTACCTCGCGGGCGGATACGCAGTATTTT.

The chain links TRBV5-6 to TRBJ2-1, with 11 bases matching TRBD1. Germline V gene sequence: CDR1 SGHDT, CDR2 YYEEEE. V lost 4 bases to trimming and J lost 3 bases; unmatched junction nucleotides: 3. The CDR3 sequence is 15 residues long. For the CDR3, the DNA is TGTGCCAGCAGCCGGACAGGGGGCTTCTACAATGAGCAGTTCTTC. Encoded protein: CASSRTGGFYNEQFF.

The CDR3: CASSAGTLYGSYEQYF. The DNA of the CDR3 is TGCGCCAGCAGCGCCGGGACTTTGTATGGGTCGTACGAGCAGTACTTC. This rearrangement joins TRBV10-1 to TRBJ2-7; possibly TRBD2 for D (6 bases). This CDR3 is 16 amino acids long. V gave up 6 bases and J gave up 4 bases, with 22 bases separating them. The germline CDR1 and CDR2 sequences are WNHNN and SYGVQD (reference sequence).

The J gene is TRBJ2-2, the V gene TRBV11-1, with a possible D match to TRBD1 (6 bases). Germline CDR1 SGHAT, CDR2 FQDESV (reference sequence). This CDR3 is 15 amino acids long. V lost 2 bases to trimming and J lost 7 bases, with 14 bases between them. The CDR3 DNA reads TGTGCCAGCAGCTTATGGGCAGGGGAGAGCGGGGAGCTGTTTTTT. This codes for CASSLWAGESGELFF.

This chain joins TRBV6-5 and TRBJ2-7; 11 nucleotides match TRBD1. CDR1 and CDR2 from the germline V gene are MNHEY and SVGAGI. The trim removed 4 bases at V and 3 bases at J, leaving 5 bases unmatched. This CDR3 comprises 15 residues. The CDR3 nucleotides read TGTGCCAGCAGTTCTAGGACAGGGGGCCGCTACGAGCAGTACTTC. Residues: CASSSRTGGRYEQYF.

This clone was seen once. This chain links TRBV6-5 with TRBJ2-7, with 7 bases identical to TRBD2. J was trimmed by 1 base and V by 6 bases; bases with no gene match: 6. CDR1 and CDR2 from the germline V gene are MNHEY and SVGAGI. This CDR3 has 14 amino acids. In nucleotides, the CDR3 is TGTGCCAGCAGCAACCGACTAGCTTCCTACGAGCAGTACTTC. It encodes CASSNRLASYEQYF.

This clone came up once. The rearrangement uses TRBV7-9 and TRBJ2-3, with TRBD1 identical over 10 bases. Germline V CDR1 and CDR2: SEHNR, FQNEAQ (reference sequence). Trimming took 4 bases from V and 1 from J; bases not matched to a gene: 5. The CDR3 runs 16 residues. The CDR3 DNA reads as TGTGCCAGCAGCTCCTCCGGGACAGGGGGCACAGATACGCAGTATTTT. Residues: CASSSSGTGGTDTQYF.

This clone was counted only a few times. The gene calls are TRBV7-9 and TRBJ2-5; no reliable D call. V was trimmed by 1 base and J by 2 bases, leaving 11 bases between them. Germline CDR1 is SEHNR and CDR2 is FQNEAQ (reference sequence). CDR3 length: 15 residues. CDR3 region: CASSLVSNAQETQYF. The CDR3 bases are TGTGCCAGCAGCTTAGTCTCTAACGCTCAAGAGACCCAGTACTTC.

The chain joins TRBV9 to TRBJ2-7; D is undetermined. This CDR3 comprises 11 residues. The germline gives CDR1 SGDLS, CDR2 YYNGEE. Trimming took 0 bases from V and 6 from J, leaving 4 bases between them. In DNA form, the CDR3 reads TGTGCCAGCAGCGTAGGAGGCGAGCAGTACTTC. Its protein is CASSVGGEQYF.

V and J are TRBV29-1 and TRBJ2-7; TRBD1 might be the D (5 bases). Germline values: CDR1 SQVTM, CDR2 ANQGSEA. This CDR3 has 13 amino acids. V dropped 7 bases and J dropped 2 bases, with 15 bases sitting between them. In DNA, the CDR3 is TGCAGCGCCGCTCGGACAAACACCTACGAGCAGTACTTC. Its translation: CSAARTNTYEQYF.

The chain couples TRBV5-1 to TRBJ2-3, with a possible D match to TRBD1 (6 bases). Germline CDR1 reads SGHRS; CDR2 reads YFSETQ. The CDR3 runs 13 residues. With 5 bases removed from V and 0 bases from J, the gap between germline ends came to 7 bases. The CDR3 region is CASRQGSTDTQYF. CDR3 bases: TGCGCCAGCAGGCAGGGGAGCACAGATACGCAGTATTTT.

This clone was seen only once. This chain links TRBV5-1 with TRBJ2-3, with D perhaps TRBD2 (5 bases). The CDR3 runs to 16 residues. Trimming removed 5 bases from V and 0 bases from J, with 16 bases in between. The germline V gene has CDR1 SGHRS and CDR2 YFSETQ. CDR3 region: CASRSRAAASTDTQYF. The DNA of the CDR3 is TGCGCCAGCAGATCCCGAGCAGCGGCTAGCACAGATACGCAGTATTTT.

This clone came up a few times. This chain uses TRBV4-3 with TRBJ1-6, with 7 bases that match TRBD1. Germline V lookup: CDR1 LGHNA, CDR2 YSLEER. V dropped 2 bases and J dropped 7; count of bases not matched to a gene: 8. The CDR3 is 16 residues long. CDR3 sequence (DNA): TGCGCCAGCAGCCAAACGACAGGGAGGCGGAATTCACCCCTCCACTTT. Protein sequence: CASSQTTGRRNSPLHF.

The chain has TRBV5-1 and TRBJ2-1, with 12 bases lining up with TRBD1. The junction had 7 bases not matched to a gene; V was cut back by 0 bases and J by 6 bases. Germline CDR1 and CDR2: SGHRS and YFSETQ. The CDR3 is 17 amino acids. Here the CDR3 DNA reads TGCGCCAGCAGCTTGGCACCCGGGACAGGGGGCACCAATGAGCAGTTCTTC. Protein sequence: CASSLAPGTGGTNEQFF. Looking up the rest from reference TRBV5-1 and TRBJ2-1 gives the full variable domain: KAGVTQTPRYLIKTRGQQVTLSCSPISGHRSVSWYQQTPGQGLQFLFEYFSETQRNKGNFPGRFSGRQFSNSRSEMNVSTLELGDSALYLCASSLAPGTGGTNEQFFGPGTRLTVL.

This sequence joins TRBV12-5 and TRBJ2-1, with 7 bases identical to TRBD1. The V gene end was trimmed by 4 bases and the J gene end by 4 bases; junction bases not matched to a gene: 4. The CDR3 consists of 14 residues. Germline V lookup: CDR1 LGHNT, CDR2 FRNRAP. The CDR3 coding sequence is TGTGCTAGTGGTTGGACAGGTCTTTACAATGAGCAGTTCTTC. Its protein product is CASGWTGLYNEQFF.

The rearrangement uses TRBV6-5 and TRBJ2-5; 8 nucleotides align to TRBD1. From germline, CDR1 is MNHEY and CDR2 SVGAGI. Trimming cost V 8 bases and J 5 bases; bases outside gene matches: 10. This CDR3 spans 14 amino acids. The CDR3 DNA is TGTGCCAGCCAGTCTCCGGACAGGGCGGAGACCCAGTACTTC. This sequence encodes CASQSPDRAETQYF.

This chain connects TRBV28 to TRBJ2-7, with D perhaps TRBD1 (6 bases). V was cut by 3 bases and J by 7 bases, with 7 bases left in between. This CDR3 contains 11 residues. CDR1 is MDHEN, CDR2 SYDVKM, per germline. In DNA, the CDR3 is TGTGCCAGCAGTTTGCAGGGGGAGCAGTACTTC. Its translation: CASSLQGEQYF.

This chain connects TRBV9 to TRBJ2-1, with 11 positions matching TRBD2. The CDR3 runs 16 residues. CDR1 is SGDLS, CDR2 YYNGEE, per germline. V lost 0 bases, J lost 4 bases, and 3 bases stayed unmatched. The CDR3 spells CASSVGGTSGYNEQFF. The CDR3 DNA is TGTGCCAGCAGCGTAGGGGGGACTAGCGGTTACAATGAGCAGTTCTTC. Full variable domain (remainder filled in from reference TRBV9 and TRBJ2-1): DSGVTQTPKHLITATGQRVTLRCSPRSGDLSVYWYQQSLDQGLQFLIQYYNGEERAKGNILERFSAQQFPDLHSELNLSSLELGDSALYFCASSVGGTSGYNEQFFGPGTRLTVL.

This clone turned up a few times. At the DNA level, this CDR3 is encoded by other sequences in the same sample as well. V and J are TRBV18 and TRBJ1-5; D is possibly TRBD1 (5 bases). This CDR3 is built from 16 residues. The germline CDR1 and CDR2 sequences are KGHSH and LQKENI. The V gene lost 3 bases and the J gene lost 4 bases, with 16 bases spanning the gap. CDR3 in amino acids: CASSPPLTGGNQPQHF. CDR3 sequence (DNA): TGTGCCAGCTCACCTCCCTTGACCGGGGGTAATCAGCCCCAGCATTTT. Drawing the rest from reference TRBV18 and TRBJ1-5, the complete variable domain is NAGVMQNPRHLVRRRGQEARLRCSPMKGHSHVYWYRQLPEEGLKFMVYLQKENIIDESGMPKERFSAEFPKEGPSILRIQQVVRGDSAAYFCASSPPLTGGNQPQHFGDGTRLSIL.

The chain carries TRBV9 and TRBJ2-3; D is undetermined. The V gene lost 1 base and the J gene lost 0 bases, with 6 bases spanning the gap. Germline V lookup: CDR1 SGDLS, CDR2 YYNGEE. This CDR3 is built from 14 residues. In DNA, the CDR3 is TGTGCCAGCAGCGTACTAGGAAGCACAGATACGCAGTATTTT. This gives the protein CASSVLGSTDTQYF.

V gene TRBV27 combines with J gene TRBJ2-7, with 10 bases lining up with TRBD2. CDR1 and CDR2 (germline): MNHEY, SMNVEV (reference sequence). The junction had 2 bases not matched to a gene; V was cut back by 4 bases and J by 5 bases. The CDR3 has 13 residues. CDR3 sequence: CASSYSGRDEQYF. The CDR3 DNA reads as TGTGCCAGCAGTTACAGCGGGAGGGACGAGCAGTACTTC.

The rearrangement uses TRBV30 and TRBJ2-3, with TRBD2 matching 8 bases. Germline lookup yields CDR1 GTSNPN and CDR2 SVGIG (reference sequence). This CDR3 has 14 amino acids. After removal of 0 bases from V and 4 bases from J, the junction contained 3 bases not matched to a gene. CDR3 loop: CAWSVRGAPDTQYF. As DNA, the CDR3 is TGTGCCTGGAGTGTGCGGGGGGCCCCAGATACGCAGTATTTT.